Shown below are 18 T cell receptor beta chains from a single sample sequenced in a study of identical twins' blood T cells. TCRdb re-called the 5' RACE reads through MiXCR, storing one row per CDR3 protein. Among 400,000 or so distinct CDR3 sequences listed, 25% to 35% were seen once. The sample taken for sequencing was PBMCs. Receptor source: a woman aged 18 to 55 in good health.

At least ten counts were recorded for this clonotype. The chain carries TRBV29-1 and TRBJ2-3; maybe TRBD2 (5 bases). The V end lost 0 bases, the J end lost 0 bases, and 13 bases lay between the germline ends. Germline V gene sequence: CDR1 SQVTM, CDR2 ANQGSEA. The CDR3 totals 16 residues. In DNA form, the CDR3 reads TGCAGCGTTGAAGATAGCAGAGGGCCTAGCACAGATACGCAGTATTTT. Translated, it gives CSVEDSRGPSTDTQYF.

The chain employs TRBV20-1 and TRBJ2-2; D is perhaps TRBD2 (5 bases). Trimming removed 5 bases from V and 1 base from J, with 17 bases in between. The CDR3 extends over 16 amino acids. CDR1 and CDR2 (germline): DFQATT, SNEGSKA (reference sequence). Here the CDR3 reads CSALRTGILNTGELFF. The CDR3, as DNA: TGCAGTGCTCTCAGGACGGGAATCTTGAACACCGGGGAGCTGTTTTTT.

The genes are TRBV12-5 and TRBJ1-1; D is perhaps TRBD1 (6 bases). V was clipped by 3 bases and J by 3 bases, with 11 bases between them. Germline V gives CDR1 LGHNT, CDR2 FRNRAP. This CDR3 contains 14 residues. Written as DNA, the CDR3 is TGTGCTAGTGGTTTACAGGGCGGGTACACTGAAGCTTTCTTT. Its translation is CASGLQGGYTEAFF.

CDR3 sequence reads: CSARGGKYEQYF. CDR3 coding DNA: TGCAGTGCTAGAGGGGGGAAATACGAGCAGTACTTC. The V gene is TRBV20-1, the J gene TRBJ2-7, with D possibly being TRBD1 or TRBD2 (5 bases each). The CDR3 runs to 12 residues. Germline values: CDR1 DFQATT, CDR2 SNEGSKA (reference sequence). Between the trimmed V and J ends, which lost 1 base and 4 bases, there was a span of 8 bases.

This rearrangement joins TRBV27 to TRBJ1-5, with a weak D call TRBD1 (6 bases). The CDR3 runs to 15 residues. Trimming left V 2 bases short and J 1 base short, with 9 bases between. Germline V gives CDR1 MNHEY, CDR2 SMNVEV (reference sequence). This CDR3 is CASSLDRWSNQPQHF. CDR3 nucleotide sequence: TGTGCCAGCAGTTTAGACAGGTGGAGCAATCAGCCCCAGCATTTT.

The DNA of the CDR3 is TGTGCCAGCAGTTATGCCGCGACTAGCACAGATACGCAGTATTTT. This sequence encodes CASSYAATSTDTQYF. The chain couples TRBV6-1 to TRBJ2-3; D is unclear. Germline V lookup: CDR1 MNHNS, CDR2 SASEGT. V lost 5 bases to trimming and J lost 0 bases, with 12 bases between them. This CDR3 comprises 15 residues.

The chain is built from TRBV20-1 and TRBJ2-5; D possibly corresponds to TRBD1 (5 bases). This CDR3 comprises 13 residues. Germline CDR1 and CDR2: DFQATT and SNEGSKA (reference sequence). Trimming took 6 bases from V and 0 from J, leaving 11 bases between them. This CDR3 reads CSALGADQETQYF. CDR3 nucleotide sequence: TGCAGTGCCTTAGGGGCAGACCAAGAGACCCAGTACTTC.

This clonotype was detected a few times. V is TRBV20-1 and J is TRBJ2-7; TRBD1 might be the D (5 bases). The germline V gene has CDR1 DFQATT and CDR2 SNEGSKA (reference sequence). Trimming took off 6 bases at V and 4 bases at J, with 10 bases between the two ends. This CDR3 contains 11 residues. The CDR3 region has the DNA TGCAGTGCAGGGGCGGAATACGAGCAGTACTTC. Its translation is CSAGAEYEQYF.

In regard to this clonotype: A much larger clone differs by one base, so this may be a read error. V usage is TRBV20-1 and J usage is TRBJ2-3; D gene unclear. Per germline, CDR1 DFQATT and CDR2 SNEGSKA (reference sequence). The CDR3 is 17 amino acids. With 2 bases removed from V and 4 bases from J, the gap between germline ends came to 22 bases. The CDR3 region has the DNA TGCAGTGCTAGATTCCCCCCGTGGCGGTGGAGCCCAGATACGCAGTATTTT. As protein: CSARFPPWRWSPDTQYF.

The chain recombines TRBV14 with TRBJ1-5; unclear D gene. CDR3 length equals 13 residues. Trimming took off 1 base at V and 3 bases at J, with 4 bases between the two ends. Germline V gene lookup returns CDR1 SGHDN and CDR2 FVKESK. The DNA of the CDR3 is TGTGCCAGCAGCCAAGGGAACAATCAGCCCCAGCATTTT. Amino acid sequence: CASSQGNNQPQHF.

The rearrangement joins TRBV10-3 to TRBJ1-5; D not resolved. V lost 8 bases to trimming and J lost 4 bases, with 12 bases between them. The CDR3 has 13 residues. From germline, CDR1 is ENHRY and CDR2 SYGVKD. CDR3 sequence (DNA): TGTGCCATCTCCCCTACTACGAATCAGCCCCAGCATTTT. Amino acids: CAISPTTNQPQHF.

The chain joins TRBV3-1 to TRBJ1-2, with TRBD1 identical over 9 bases. Trimming cost V 5 bases and J 8 bases; bases outside gene matches: 6. Germline values: CDR1 LGHDT, CDR2 YNNKEL (reference sequence). This CDR3 spans 13 amino acids. The CDR3 loop is CASSKGQGKGYTF. In DNA, the CDR3 is TGTGCCAGCAGCAAAGGACAGGGGAAGGGCTACACCTTC. Filled out from reference TRBV3-1 and TRBJ1-2, the complete variable domain reads DTAVSQTPKYLVTQMGNDKSIKCEQNLGHDTMYWYKQDSKKFLKIMFSYNNKELIINETVPNRFSPKSPDKAHLNLHINSLELGDSAVYFCASSKGQGKGYTFGSGTRLTVV.

This chain links TRBV29-1 with TRBJ1-2, with D unresolved. The V and J ends lost 6 bases and 7 bases respectively, with 12 bases between them. The CDR3 totals 11 residues. CDR1 and CDR2 (germline): SQVTM, ANQGSEA. CDR3 residues: CSVLGWFGYTF. The CDR3 nucleotides read TGCAGCGTCCTGGGGTGGTTTGGCTACACCTTC.

The sample holds many counts of this clonotype. This rearrangement joins TRBV20-1 to TRBJ1-4; D may be TRBD1 (6 bases). Germline V CDR1 and CDR2: DFQATT, SNEGSKA (reference sequence). This CDR3 region has 14 residues. The V end lost 5 bases, the J end lost 6 bases, and 16 bases lay between the germline ends. The CDR3 bases are TGCAGTGCTCAAGAAGGGGGGACGGATGAAAAACTGTTTTTT. As protein: CSAQEGGTDEKLFF.

There are a few counts of this clonotype. The chain employs TRBV5-1 and TRBJ1-2; 8 bases align to TRBD1. This CDR3 spans 16 amino acids. From germline, CDR1 is SGHRS and CDR2 YFSETQ. V trimming: 4 bases; J trimming: 4 bases; junction bases outside the gene matches: 12. The CDR3 DNA reads as TGCGCCAGCAGCGAAACCCGGACAGGGAGGATCTATGGCTACACCTTC. Protein product: CASSETRTGRIYGYTF.

CDR3 coding DNA: TGTGCCAGCAGTGAAAGCGGGAGCACAGATACGCAGTATTTT. Amino acid sequence: CASSESGSTDTQYF. The chain couples TRBV9 to TRBJ2-3, with D possibly TRBD2 on 6 matching bases. This CDR3 spans 14 amino acids. Germline V lookup: CDR1 SGDLS, CDR2 YYNGEE. V lost 5 bases to trimming and J lost 0 bases, with 10 bases between them.

As concerns this clonotype: The conserved phenylalanine or tryptophan normally closing the CDR3 is absent here, so this likely arose from a read error. This chain uses TRBV19 with TRBJ2-7, with D maybe TRBD1 (7 bases). The CDR3 length is 12 residues. Trimming stripped 10 bases from V and 5 bases from J, with 15 bases between. The germline CDR1 and CDR2 sequences are LNHDA and SQIVND (reference sequence). The CDR3 bases are TGTGCCACAGGGGGGCAGGCGCACGAGCAGTACTTA. Translation gives CATGGQAHEQYL.

This rearrangement joins TRBV19 to TRBJ2-1; TRBD1 is a possible D gene (5 bases). CDR3 length: 13 residues. Germline CDR1 reads LNHDA; CDR2 reads SQIVND (reference sequence). The germline V and J ends were trimmed by 1 base and 6 bases, with 7 bases remaining between them. As DNA, the CDR3 is TGTGCCAGTAGTATAGTGGGGCTCAATGAGCAGTTCTTC. This codes for CASSIVGLNEQFF.